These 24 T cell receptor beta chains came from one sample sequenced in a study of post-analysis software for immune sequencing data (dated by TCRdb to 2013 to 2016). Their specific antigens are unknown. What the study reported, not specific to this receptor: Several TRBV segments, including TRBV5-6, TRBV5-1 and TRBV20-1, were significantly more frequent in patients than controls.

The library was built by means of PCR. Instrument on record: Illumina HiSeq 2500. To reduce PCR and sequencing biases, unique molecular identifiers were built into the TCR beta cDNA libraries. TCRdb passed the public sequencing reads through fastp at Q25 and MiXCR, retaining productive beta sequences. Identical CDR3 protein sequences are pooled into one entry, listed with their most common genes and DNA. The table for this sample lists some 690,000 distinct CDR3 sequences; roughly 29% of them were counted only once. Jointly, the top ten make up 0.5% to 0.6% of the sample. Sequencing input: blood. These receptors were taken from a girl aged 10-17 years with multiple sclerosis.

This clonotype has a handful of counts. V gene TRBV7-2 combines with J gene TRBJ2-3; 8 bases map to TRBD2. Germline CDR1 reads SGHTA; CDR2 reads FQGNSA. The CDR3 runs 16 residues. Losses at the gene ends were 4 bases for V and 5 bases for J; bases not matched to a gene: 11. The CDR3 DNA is TGTGCCAGCAGCTATAGCAGGGCGGGAGGTTTAGATACGCAGTATTTT. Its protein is CASSYSRAGGLDTQYF.

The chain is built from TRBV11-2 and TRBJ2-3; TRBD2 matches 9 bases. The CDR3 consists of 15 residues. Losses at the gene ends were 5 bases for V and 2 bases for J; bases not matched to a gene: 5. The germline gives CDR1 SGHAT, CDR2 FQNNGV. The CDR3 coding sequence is TGTGCCAGCAGCCCGCGGGGGGGCCCCACAGATACGCAGTATTTT. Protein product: CASSPRGGPTDTQYF. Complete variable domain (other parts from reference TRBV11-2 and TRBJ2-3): EAGVAQSPRYKIIEKRQSVAFWCNPISGHATLYWYQQILGQGPKLLIQFQNNGVVDDSQLPKDRFSAERLKGVDSTLKIQPAKLEDSAVYLCASSPRGGPTDTQYFGPGTRLTVL.

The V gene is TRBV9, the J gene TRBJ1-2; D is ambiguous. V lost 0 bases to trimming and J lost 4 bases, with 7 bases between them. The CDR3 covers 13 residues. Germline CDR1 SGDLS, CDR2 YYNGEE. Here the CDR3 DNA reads TGTGCCAGCAGCGTAGATATGACCTATGGCTACACCTTC. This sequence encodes CASSVDMTYGYTF.

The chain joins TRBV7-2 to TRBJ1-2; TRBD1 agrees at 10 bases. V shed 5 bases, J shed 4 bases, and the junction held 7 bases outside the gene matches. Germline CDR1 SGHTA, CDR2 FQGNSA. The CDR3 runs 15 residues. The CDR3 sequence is CASSAGDRGTYGYTF. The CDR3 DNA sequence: TGTGCCAGCAGCGCAGGGGACAGGGGTACCTATGGCTACACCTTC.

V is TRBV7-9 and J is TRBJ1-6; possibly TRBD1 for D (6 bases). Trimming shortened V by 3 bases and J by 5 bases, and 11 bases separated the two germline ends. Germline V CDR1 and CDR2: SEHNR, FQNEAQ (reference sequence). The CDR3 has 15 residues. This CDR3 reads CASSFEWTDNSPLHF. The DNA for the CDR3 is TGTGCCAGCAGCTTCGAATGGACAGATAATTCACCCCTCCACTTT.

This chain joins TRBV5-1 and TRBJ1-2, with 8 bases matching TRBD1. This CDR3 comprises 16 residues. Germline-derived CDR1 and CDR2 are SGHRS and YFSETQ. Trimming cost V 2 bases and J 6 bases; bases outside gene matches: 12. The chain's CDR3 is CASSFKFGTGGDGYTF. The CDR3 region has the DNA TGCGCCAGCAGCTTTAAGTTCGGTACAGGGGGTGATGGCTACACCTTC.

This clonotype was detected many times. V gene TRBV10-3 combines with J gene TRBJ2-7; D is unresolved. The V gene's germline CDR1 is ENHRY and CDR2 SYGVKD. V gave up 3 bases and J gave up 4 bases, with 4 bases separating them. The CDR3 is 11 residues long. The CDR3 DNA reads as TGTGCCATCAGTGATGTTTACGAGCAGTACTTC. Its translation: CAISDVYEQYF.

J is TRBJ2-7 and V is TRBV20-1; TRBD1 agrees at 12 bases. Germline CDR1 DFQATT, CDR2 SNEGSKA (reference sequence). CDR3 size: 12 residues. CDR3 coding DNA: TGCAGGGCGGGACAGGGGGCGTTCGAGCAGTACTTC. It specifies CRAGQGAFEQYF.

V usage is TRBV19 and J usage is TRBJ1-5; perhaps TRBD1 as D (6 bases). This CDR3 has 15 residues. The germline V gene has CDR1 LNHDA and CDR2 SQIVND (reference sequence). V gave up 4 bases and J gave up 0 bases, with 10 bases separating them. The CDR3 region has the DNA TGTGCCAGTAGTAGGACAGATTATAGCAATCAGCCCCAGCATTTT. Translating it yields CASSRTDYSNQPQHF.

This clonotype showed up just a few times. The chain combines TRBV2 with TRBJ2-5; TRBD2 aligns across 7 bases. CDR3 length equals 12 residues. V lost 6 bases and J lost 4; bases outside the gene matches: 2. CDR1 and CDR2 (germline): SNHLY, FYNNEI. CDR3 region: CASRAGRETQYF. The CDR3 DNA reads TGTGCCAGCAGAGCGGGGAGAGAGACCCAGTACTTC. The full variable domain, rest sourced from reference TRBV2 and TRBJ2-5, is EPEVTQTPSHQVTQMGQEVILRCVPISNHLYFYWYRQILGQKVEFLVSFYNNEISEKSEIFDDQFSVERPDGSNFTLKIRSTKLEDSAMYFCASRAGRETQYFGPGTRLLVL.

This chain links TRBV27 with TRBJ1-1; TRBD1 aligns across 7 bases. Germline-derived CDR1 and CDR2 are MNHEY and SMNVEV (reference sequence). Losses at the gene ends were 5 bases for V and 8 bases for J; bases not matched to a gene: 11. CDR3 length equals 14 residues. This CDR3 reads CASSRTGGYREAFF. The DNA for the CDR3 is TGTGCCAGCAGTCGGACAGGAGGTTATAGGGAAGCTTTCTTT.

CDR3 coding DNA: TGCAGTGCTAGACACATGACCCCGGGGACCCAGTACTTC. Translated, it gives CSARHMTPGTQYF. V is TRBV20-1 and J is TRBJ2-7; D not certain. The J call is doubtful: the DNA matches TRBJ2-5 better. CDR1 is DFQATT, CDR2 SNEGSKA, per germline (reference sequence). The CDR3 runs 13 residues.

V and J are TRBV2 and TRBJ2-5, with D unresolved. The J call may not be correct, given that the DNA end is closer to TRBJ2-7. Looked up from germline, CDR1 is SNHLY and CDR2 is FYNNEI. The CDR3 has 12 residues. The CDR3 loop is CASSVITSEQYF. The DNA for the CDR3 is TGTGCCAGCAGTGTCATAACGAGCGAGCAGTACTTC.

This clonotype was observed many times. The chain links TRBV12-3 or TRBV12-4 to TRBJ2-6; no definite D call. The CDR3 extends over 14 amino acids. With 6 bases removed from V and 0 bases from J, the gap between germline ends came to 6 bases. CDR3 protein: CASRPYSGANVLTF. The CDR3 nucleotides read TGTGCCAGCAGACCGTACTCTGGGGCCAACGTCCTGACTTTC.

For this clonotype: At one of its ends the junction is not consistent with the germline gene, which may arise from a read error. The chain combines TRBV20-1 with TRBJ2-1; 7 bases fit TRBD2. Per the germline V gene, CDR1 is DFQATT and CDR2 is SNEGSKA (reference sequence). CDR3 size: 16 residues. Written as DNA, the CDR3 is TGCAGTGCTAGCCAGGTTATGAGCGGGGTATACAATGGGCAGTTCTTC. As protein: CSASQVMSGVYNGQFF.

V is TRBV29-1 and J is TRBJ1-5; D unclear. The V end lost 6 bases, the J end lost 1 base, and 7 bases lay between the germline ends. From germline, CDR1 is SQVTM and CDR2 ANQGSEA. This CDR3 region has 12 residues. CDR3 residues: CSVGLSNQPQHF. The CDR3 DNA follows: TGCAGCGTGGGGTTGAGCAATCAGCCCCAGCATTTT.

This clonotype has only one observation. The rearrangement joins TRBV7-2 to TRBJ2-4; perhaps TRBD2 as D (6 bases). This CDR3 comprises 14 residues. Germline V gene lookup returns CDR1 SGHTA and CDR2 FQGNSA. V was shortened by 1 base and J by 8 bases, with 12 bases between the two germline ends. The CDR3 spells CASSLGYGSDIQYF. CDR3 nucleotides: TGTGCCAGCAGCTTAGGGTACGGGAGTGACATTCAGTACTTC. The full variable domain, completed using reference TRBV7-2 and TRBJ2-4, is GAGVSQSPSNKVTEKGKDVELRCDPISGHTALYWYRQSLGQGLEFLIYFQGNSAPDKSGLPSDRFSAERTGGSVSTLTIQRTQQEDSAVYLCASSLGYGSDIQYFGAGTRLSVL.

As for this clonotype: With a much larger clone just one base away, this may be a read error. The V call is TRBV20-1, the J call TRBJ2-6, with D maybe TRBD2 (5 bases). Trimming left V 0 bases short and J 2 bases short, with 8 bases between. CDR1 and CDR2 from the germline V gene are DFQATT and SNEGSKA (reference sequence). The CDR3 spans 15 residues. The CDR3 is CSARDGDAGANVLTF. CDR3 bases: TGCAGTGCTAGAGACGGGGATGCTGGGGCCAACGTCCTGACTTTC.

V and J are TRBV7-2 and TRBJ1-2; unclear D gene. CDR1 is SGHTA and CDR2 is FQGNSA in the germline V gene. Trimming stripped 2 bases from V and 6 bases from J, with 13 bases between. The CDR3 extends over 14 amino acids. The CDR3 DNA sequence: TGTGCCAGCAGCTTACTTGCAATCACCGATGGCTACACCTTC. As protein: CASSLLAITDGYTF.

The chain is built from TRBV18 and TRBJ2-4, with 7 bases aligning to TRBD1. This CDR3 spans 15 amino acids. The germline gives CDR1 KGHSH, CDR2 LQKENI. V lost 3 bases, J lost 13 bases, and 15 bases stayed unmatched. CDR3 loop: CASSPLPRDSEKQYF. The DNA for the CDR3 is TGTGCCAGCTCACCCCTTCCCCGGGACAGCGAGAAGCAGTACTTC.

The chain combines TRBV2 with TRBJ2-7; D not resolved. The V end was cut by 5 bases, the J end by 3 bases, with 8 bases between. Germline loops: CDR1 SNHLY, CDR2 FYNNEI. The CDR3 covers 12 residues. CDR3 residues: CASSTAGYEQYF. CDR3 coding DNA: TGTGCCAGCAGTACCGCAGGCTACGAGCAGTACTTC.

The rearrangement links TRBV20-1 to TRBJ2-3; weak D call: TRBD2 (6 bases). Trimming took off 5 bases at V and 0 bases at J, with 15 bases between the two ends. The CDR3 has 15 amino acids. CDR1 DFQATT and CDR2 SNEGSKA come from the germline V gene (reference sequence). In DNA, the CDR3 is TGCAGTGCTCCGAGCGTAGCGGCTAGCACAGATACGCAGTATTTT. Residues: CSAPSVAASTDTQYF.

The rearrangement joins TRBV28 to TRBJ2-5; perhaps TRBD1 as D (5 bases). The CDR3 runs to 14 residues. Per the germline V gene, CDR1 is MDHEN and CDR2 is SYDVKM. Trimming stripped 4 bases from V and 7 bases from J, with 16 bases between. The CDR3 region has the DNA TGTGCCAGCAGTTCCTCGACAGTAGTTGTGACCCAGTACTTC. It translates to CASSSSTVVVTQYF.

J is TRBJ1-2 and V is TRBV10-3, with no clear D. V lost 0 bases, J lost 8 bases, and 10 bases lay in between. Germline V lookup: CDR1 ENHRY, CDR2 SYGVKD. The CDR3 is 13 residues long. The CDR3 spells CAISESAGTGYTF. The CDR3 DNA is TGTGCCATCAGTGAGTCGGCCGGCACGGGCTACACCTTC.